In this sample, the clone carrying this T cell receptor beta chain is medium-sized (0.01 to 0.1%). Its antigen is still unknown. These data come from a study of sequential checkpoint blockade in melanoma. Overall study: Randomization was 1:1 between first-line nivolumab→ipilimumab and ipilimumab→nivolumab. DNA from around 87 pretreatment tumor samples underwent TCRβ immunosequencing. Findings and limits, study-wide: About 30 times likelier clinical benefit followed increased tumor T-cell fraction and clonality. Pretreatment TIL clonality tracked with response in the nivolumab-first arm.

The ends were cut back, 2 bases at V and 6 bases at J, with 23 bases in the middle. The CDR3 runs to 18 residues. Germline CDR1 SGHRS, CDR2 YFSETQ. Treatment in this sample: randomized to nivolumab then ipilimumab (arm A) or the reverse (arm B). The protocol was immunoSEQ multiplex PCR, while the TCRdb copy is restricted to in-frame clones and leaves out a portion. Among about 6,100 clones listed, 21% were seen once. Sequencing used tumor tissue (inferred from file names), obtained from a patient given nivolumab and ipilimumab in sequence. The chain recombines TRBV5-1 with TRBJ2-2; D perhaps matches TRBD2 (5 bases). The sequence was collected from a human donor with melanoma. CDR3 amino acids: CASSFLASPPKGAGELFF. CDR3 nucleotides: TGCGCCAGCAGCTTCCTAGCCAGCCCCCCCAAAGGCGCCGGGGAGCTGTTTTTT.